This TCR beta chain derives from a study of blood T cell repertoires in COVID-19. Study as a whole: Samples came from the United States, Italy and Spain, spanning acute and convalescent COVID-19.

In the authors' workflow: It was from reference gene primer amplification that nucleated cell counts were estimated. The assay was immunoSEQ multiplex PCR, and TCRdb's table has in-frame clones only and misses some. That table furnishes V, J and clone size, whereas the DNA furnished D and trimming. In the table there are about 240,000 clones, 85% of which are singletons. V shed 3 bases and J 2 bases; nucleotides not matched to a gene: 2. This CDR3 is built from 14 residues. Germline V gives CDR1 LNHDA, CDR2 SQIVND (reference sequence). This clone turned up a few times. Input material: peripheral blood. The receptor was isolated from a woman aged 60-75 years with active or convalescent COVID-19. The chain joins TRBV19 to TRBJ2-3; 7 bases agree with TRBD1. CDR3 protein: CASSITGVTDTQYF. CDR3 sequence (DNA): TGTGCCAGTAGTATTACAGGGGTCACAGATACGCAGTATTTT.